What follows are 31 T cell receptor beta chains derived from one specimen sequenced in a study of cytomegalovirus exposure and HLA in healthy donors. Repertoires were generated with immunoSEQ multiplex PCR, while TCRdb's copy carries only in-frame clones and drops some. Among about 180,000 clones listed, about 89% were seen once. Specimen: PBMCs. These receptors were taken from a man between 18 and 35 years old in good health and CMV-seropositive.

The chain carries TRBV6-5 and TRBJ1-1; 7 nucleotides match TRBD1. In germline, CDR1 is MNHEY, CDR2 SVGAGI. With V trimmed by 6 bases and J by 8 bases, 6 bases remained unmatched. CDR3 length equals 12 residues. CDR3 sequence reads: CASSPGGREAFF. The CDR3 nucleotides are TGTGCCAGCAGCCCAGGGGGAAGAGAAGCTTTCTTT.

The J gene is TRBJ2-7, the V gene TRBV11-2; 7 bases are a match to TRBD2. In germline, CDR1 is SGHAT, CDR2 FQNNGV. The junction had 17 bases not matched to a gene; V was cut back by 5 bases and J by 4 bases. The CDR3 extends over 17 amino acids. For the CDR3, the DNA is TGTGCCAGCAGCGTATCCAGGGAGGGAGGGCGAAAGTACGAGCAGTACTTC. This codes for CASSVSREGGRKYEQYF.

On this clone: Distinct nucleotide sequences in the sample also encode this CDR3. The chain links TRBV6-4 to TRBJ2-1; a weak D match, TRBD2 (6 bases). This CDR3 comprises 15 residues. Germline V gene lookup returns CDR1 MRHNA and CDR2 SNTAGT. The V end lost 0 bases, the J end lost 0 bases, and 6 bases lay between the germline ends. For the CDR3, the DNA is TGTGCCAGCAGTGACTCTAGCGGCTCCTACAATGAGCAGTTCTTC. As protein: CASSDSSGSYNEQFF.

The table lists this clone with a few counts. The rearrangement joins TRBV6-5 to TRBJ2-7, with D possibly matching TRBD1 (6 bases). Germline loops: CDR1 MNHEY, CDR2 SVGAGI. This CDR3 contains 14 residues. Deletions cut 4 bases from V and 0 bases from J, with 10 bases between. The CDR3 spells CASSFRDNSYEQYF. The CDR3 DNA is TGTGCCAGCAGTTTCCGGGACAACTCCTACGAGCAGTACTTC.

V usage is TRBV6-5 and J usage is TRBJ1-2, with D perhaps matching TRBD1 (6 bases). In germline, CDR1 is MNHEY, CDR2 SVGAGI. The CDR3 is 12 amino acids. Trimming pared 10 bases from V and 8 bases from J, leaving 17 bases between. The CDR3 is CATKQGSRGYTF. In DNA form, the CDR3 reads TGTGCCACAAAACAGGGAAGTAGAGGCTACACCTTC.

The chain carries TRBV6-1 and TRBJ1-1; TRBD1 is a possible D gene (6 bases). CDR1 is MNHNS and CDR2 is SASEGT in the germline V gene. V was cut by 3 bases and J by 5 bases, with 10 bases left in between. CDR3 length: 13 amino acids. The CDR3 nucleotides are TGTGCCAGCAGTGACCACAGGGCGACTGAAGCTTTCTTT. Its translation is CASSDHRATEAFF.

This clone showed up many times. The chain has TRBV23-1 and TRBJ1-2; D gene uncertain. TRBV23-1 qualifies as an ORF whose function is uncertain. V was trimmed by 7 bases and J by 5 bases, leaving 17 bases between them. The CDR3 runs 14 residues. The CDR3 sequence is CASTPRGSGYGYTF. The CDR3 bases are TGCGCCAGCACCCCGCGGGGATCAGGTTATGGCTACACCTTC.

This sequence joins TRBV7-2 and TRBJ1-4; 7 positions agree with TRBD1. Germline CDR1 SGHTA, CDR2 FQGNSA. The V and J ends lost 1 base and 4 bases, in that order; junction bases with no gene match: 3. The length of the CDR3 is 15 residues. The CDR3 DNA reads TGTGCCAGCAGCTTAGAACAGGGGTATAATGAAAAACTGTTTTTT. It encodes CASSLEQGYNEKLFF.

This chain connects TRBV13 to TRBJ1-4; 10 nucleotides agree with TRBD1. Germline V gives CDR1 PRHDT, CDR2 FYEKMQ (reference sequence). This CDR3 spans 13 amino acids. V lost 4 bases and J lost 8; bases outside the gene matches: 1. The CDR3 region is CASSSGQGEKLFF. The CDR3 bases are TGTGCCAGCAGCTCGGGACAGGGGGAAAAACTGTTTTTT.

The rearrangement links TRBV13 to TRBJ2-7; 7 nucleotides align to TRBD1. The CDR3 is made up of 12 amino acids. Germline V gives CDR1 PRHDT, CDR2 FYEKMQ (reference sequence). Losses at the gene ends were 6 bases for V and 6 bases for J; bases not matched to a gene: 5. This CDR3 reads CASRAGGSEQYF. The CDR3 coding sequence is TGTGCCAGCAGGGCAGGGGGAAGCGAGCAGTACTTC.

The J gene is TRBJ1-1, the V gene TRBV18; tentative D call: TRBD1 (6 bases). The V end lost 3 bases, the J end lost 3 bases, and 20 bases lay between the germline ends. Germline CDR1 KGHSH, CDR2 LQKENI. The length of the CDR3 is 17 residues. Here the CDR3 reads CASSPPSGGAEDTEAFF. CDR3 nucleotide sequence: TGTGCCAGCTCACCCCCGTCGGGGGGGGCGGAGGACACTGAAGCTTTCTTT.

The rearrangement joins TRBV4-3 to TRBJ1-5; no firm D call. The CDR3 sequence is 14 residues long. Per germline, CDR1 LGHNA and CDR2 YSLEER. The germline V and J ends were trimmed by 0 bases and 5 bases, with 8 bases remaining between them. CDR3 protein: CASSQDVGDQPQHF. DNA of the CDR3: TGCGCCAGCAGCCAAGATGTGGGAGATCAGCCCCAGCATTTT.

V usage is TRBV9 and J usage is TRBJ2-7; 7 bases are a match to TRBD2. Germline V CDR1 and CDR2: SGDLS, YYNGEE. This CDR3 contains 18 residues. The V segment lost 4 bases and the J segment 3 bases; nucleotides outside the gene matches: 19. The CDR3 loop reads CASSPRSGQVRGYYEQYF. The CDR3 nucleotides are TGTGCCAGCAGCCCCCGTAGCGGGCAGGTTAGGGGATACTACGAGCAGTACTTC.

This clone appeared a few times. One end of the junction is discordant with germline, which a read error may explain. The chain carries TRBV7-9 and TRBJ2-7; possibly TRBD2 for D (5 bases). In germline, CDR1 is SEHNR, CDR2 FQNEAQ (reference sequence). The CDR3 loop spans 9 amino acids. The CDR3 protein is CASSLEGDF. The CDR3, as DNA: TGTGCCAGCAGCTTAGAGGGAGACTTC.

CDR3: CSVAGGRKGNEQFF. The CDR3, as DNA: TGCAGCGTTGCGGGGGGGCGCAAGGGAAATGAGCAGTTCTTC. The chain joins TRBV29-1 to TRBJ2-1; 8 bases are a match to TRBD2. Trimming took 4 bases from V and 7 from J; bases not matched to a gene: 9. The CDR3 covers 14 residues. Germline V gene lookup returns CDR1 SQVTM and CDR2 ANQGSEA.

V gene TRBV28 combines with J gene TRBJ1-5, with D possibly being TRBD1 (5 bases). The CDR3 runs 16 residues. V was clipped by 1 base and J by 5 bases, with 15 bases between them. CDR1 MDHEN and CDR2 SYDVKM come from the germline V gene. The CDR3 spells CASSLLARGLYQPQHF. DNA for the CDR3: TGTGCCAGCAGTTTATTAGCTAGGGGTTTGTATCAGCCCCAGCATTTT. Combining the CDR3 with reference TRBV28 and TRBJ1-5 gives the whole variable domain DVKVTQSSRYLVKRTGEKVFLECVQDMDHENMFWYRQDPGLGLRLIYFSYDVKMKEKGDIPEGYSVSREKKERFSLILESASTNQTSMYLCASSLLARGLYQPQHFGDGTRLSIL.

Here the CDR3 DNA reads TGTGCCAGCAGTTACGTGCCACTGGGAGACTATGGCTACACCTTC. Translation gives CASSYVPLGDYGYTF. This chain links TRBV6-5 with TRBJ1-2; no definite D call. Trimming stripped 2 bases from V and 3 bases from J, with 13 bases between. Germline CDR1 reads MNHEY; CDR2 reads SVGAGI. This CDR3 is built from 15 residues.

The CDR3 reads CASSLGGRNSPLHF. Written as DNA, the CDR3 is TGTGCCAGCAGCTTAGGGGGCCGCAATTCACCCCTCCACTTT. J is TRBJ1-6 and V is TRBV11-3; maybe TRBD1 (5 bases). CDR3 length: 14 amino acids. Trimming took 1 base from V and 7 from J, leaving 8 bases between them. Germline loops: CDR1 SGHNT, CDR2 YENEEA.

This chain uses TRBV6-5 with TRBJ1-5, with TRBD1 identical over 11 bases. The CDR3 spans 16 residues. V was clipped by 0 bases and J by 6 bases; unmatched bases: 4. Per germline, CDR1 MNHEY and CDR2 SVGAGI. CDR3 nucleotide sequence: TGTGCCAGCAGTTACTCGGGGACAGGGGGAGGTCAGCCCCAGCATTTT. Its translation is CASSYSGTGGGQPQHF.

This sequence joins TRBV9 and TRBJ2-1, with D possibly TRBD1 on 6 matching bases. The CDR3 spans 16 residues. V dropped 1 base and J dropped 7 bases, with 18 bases sitting between them. Germline V lookup: CDR1 SGDLS, CDR2 YYNGEE. CDR3 sequence reads: CASSVSLGAGWNEQFF. CDR3 in DNA: TGTGCCAGCAGCGTATCCTTGGGGGCCGGGTGGAATGAGCAGTTCTTC.

This chain joins TRBV25-1 and TRBJ1-2; possible D gene TRBD1, 6 bases. V lost 3 bases and J 5 bases, leaving 7 bases between the germline ends. CDR3 length equals 12 residues. Germline V lookup: CDR1 MGHDK, CDR2 SYGVNS. In DNA, the CDR3 is TGTGCCAGCAGTGAGACAGGTTATGGCTACACCTTC. This gives the protein CASSETGYGYTF.

The V call is TRBV30, the J call TRBJ2-5, with D maybe TRBD1 (8 bases). Looked up from germline, CDR1 is GTSNPN and CDR2 is SVGIG (reference sequence). Trimming shortened V by 4 bases and J by 4 bases, and 13 bases separated the two germline ends. This CDR3 has 13 amino acids. The chain's CDR3 is CAWNRGGAETQYF. CDR3 DNA: TGTGCCTGGAACAGGGGGGGTGCAGAGACCCAGTACTTC.

V gene TRBV5-1 combines with J gene TRBJ1-4; TRBD1 matches at 8 bases. Germline assignment: CDR1 SGHRS and CDR2 YFSETQ. The CDR3 covers 15 residues. Trimming at V came to 2 bases and at J to 6 bases, leaving 6 bases not matched to a gene. CDR3 sequence (DNA): TGCGCCAGCAGCTTAAATCAGGGGGCTGATGAAAAACTGTTTTTT. This sequence encodes CASSLNQGADEKLFF.

The V and J genes are TRBV7-2 and TRBJ1-5, with D uncertain. The germline V gene has CDR1 SGHTA and CDR2 FQGNSA. Trimming took off 3 bases at V and 3 bases at J, with 12 bases between the two ends. This CDR3 region has 15 residues. The CDR3 sequence is CASSLAEFPNQPQHF. CDR3 nucleotides: TGTGCCAGCAGCTTGGCAGAATTCCCCAATCAGCCCCAGCATTTT.

The CDR3 here is CASSSGQMNTEAFF. CDR3 nucleotide sequence: TGTGCCAGCAGCTCAGGACAGATGAACACTGAAGCTTTCTTT. The rearrangement links TRBV7-8 to TRBJ1-1, with D maybe TRBD1 (6 bases). V was shortened by 4 bases and J by 0 bases, with 9 bases between the two germline ends. CDR1 is SGHVS and CDR2 is FQNEAQ in the germline V gene. CDR3 length: 14 amino acids.

This chain connects TRBV10-3 to TRBJ2-5, with TRBD2 identical over 14 bases. Germline V gene data show CDR1 as ENHRY and CDR2 as SYGVKD. The CDR3 contains 13 residues. J lost 4 bases, V lost 10 bases, and 2 bases had no gene match. The CDR3 nucleotides read TGTGCCACGACTAGCGGGAGGGGAGAGACCCAGTACTTC. It encodes CATTSGRGETQYF.

The chain employs TRBV11-1 and TRBJ1-6; 8 nucleotides line up with TRBD1. This CDR3 spans 15 amino acids. The V gene end was trimmed by 6 bases and the J gene end by 8 bases; junction bases not matched to a gene: 9. Germline loops: CDR1 SGHAT, CDR2 FQDESV (reference sequence). The chain's CDR3 is CASRYRDRMDSPLHF. The CDR3 DNA follows: TGTGCCAGCAGGTACCGGGACAGGATGGATTCACCCCTCCACTTT.

The rearrangement uses TRBV29-1 and TRBJ1-2, with unresolved D. The length of the CDR3 is 11 residues. Trimming took off 2 bases at V and 8 bases at J, with 9 bases between the two ends. Germline CDR1 SQVTM, CDR2 ANQGSEA. CDR3 coding DNA: TGCAGCGTTGAAACTAGAAGGGGCTACACCTTC. It codes for CSVETRRGYTF.

This clone was picked up one time. The chain joins TRBV10-3 to TRBJ2-5; D is possibly TRBD1 (6 bases). The CDR3 spans 13 residues. Germline V gene sequence: CDR1 ENHRY, CDR2 SYGVKD. V lost 3 bases, J lost 5 bases, and 10 bases lay in between. CDR3 residues: CAISDRGRETQYF. The CDR3 DNA sequence: TGTGCCATCAGTGACAGGGGACGGGAGACCCAGTACTTC.

This clone was seen a handful of times. The chain couples TRBV2 to TRBJ2-2, with D tentatively TRBD1 (7 bases). The CDR3 covers 14 residues. Between the trimmed V and J ends, which lost 10 bases and 0 bases, there was a span of 12 bases. Germline CDR1 and CDR2: SNHLY and FYNNEI. CDR3 nucleotides: TGTGCCACAGGGGGGCAATCGAACACCGGGGAGCTGTTTTTT. Amino acid sequence: CATGGQSNTGELFF.

The chain couples TRBV4-1 to TRBJ2-2; D is ambiguous. Trimming stripped 4 bases from V and 7 bases from J, with 16 bases between. Germline lookup yields CDR1 MGHRA and CDR2 YSYEKL. The CDR3 is 15 amino acids. The CDR3 protein is CASSPFNGLGGELFF. The DNA of the CDR3 is TGCGCCAGCAGCCCCTTTAACGGGTTGGGCGGGGAGCTGTTTTTT.